The 20 T cell receptor beta chains below come from one sample, sequenced in a study of identical twins. MiXCR was run by TCRdb on the 5' RACE reads, yielding one entry per CDR3 protein. Of 350,000 to 450,000 distinct CDR3 sequences listed, about 18% are singletons. What was sequenced was naive T cells sorted from blood. Receptor source: a man between 50 and 59 years old in good health.

This clonotype came up a few times. The V gene is TRBV18, the J gene TRBJ2-2; 9 bases fit TRBD1. This CDR3 has 17 amino acids. Germline assignment: CDR1 KGHSH and CDR2 LQKENI. After removal of 0 bases from V and 3 bases from J, the junction contained 5 bases not matched to a gene. This chain's CDR3 is CASSPPGQGRYTGELFF. The CDR3 bases are TGTGCCAGCTCACCACCCGGACAGGGGCGTTACACCGGGGAGCTGTTTTTT.

The V call is TRBV6-2 or TRBV6-3, the J call TRBJ2-7; 9 bases map to TRBD1. CDR1 MNHEY and CDR2 SVGEGT come from the germline V gene. J gave up 8 bases and V 3 bases, and 8 bases lay outside the gene matches. The CDR3 is 14 residues long. CDR3 DNA: TGTGCCAGCAGTTATGGGACAGGGACGCAGAAGCAGTACTTC. Its translation is CASSYGTGTQKQYF.

Only a few counts were recorded for this clonotype. The rearrangement uses TRBV4-3 and TRBJ1-6, with 12 nucleotides matching TRBD1. CDR1 is LGHNA and CDR2 is YSLEER in the germline V gene. Trimming cost V 1 base and J 9 bases; bases outside gene matches: 4. The CDR3 has 16 amino acids. CDR3 region: CASSQGDRGLGSPLHF. In nucleotides, the CDR3 is TGCGCCAGCAGCCAAGGGGACAGGGGGCTCGGTTCACCCCTCCACTTT.

This sequence joins TRBV12-3 or TRBV12-4 and TRBJ1-1; TRBD1 is a possible D gene (5 bases). The CDR3 has 13 amino acids. The V and J ends lost 6 bases and 5 bases respectively, with 13 bases between them. CDR3 DNA sequence: TGTGCCAGCAGCAGGGAGAGGAGGACTGAAGCTTTCTTT. It codes for CASSRERRTEAFF.

This clonotype was picked up many times. This rearrangement joins TRBV6-2 or TRBV6-3 to TRBJ1-5; perhaps TRBD1 as D (5 bases). The germline CDR1 and CDR2 sequences are MNHEY and SVGEGT. This CDR3 comprises 15 residues. With 2 bases removed from V and 1 base from J, the gap between germline ends came to 9 bases. CDR3: CASSYGGLSNQPQHF. The CDR3, as DNA: TGTGCCAGCAGTTACGGGGGGTTGAGCAATCAGCCCCAGCATTTT.

This clonotype was counted at least ten times. This sequence joins TRBV20-1 and TRBJ1-5, with 9 bases identical to TRBD1. This CDR3 region has 16 residues. The V gene's germline CDR1 is DFQATT and CDR2 SNEGSKA (reference sequence). Unmatched junction bases numbered 8, after V lost 3 bases and J lost 2 bases. In nucleotides, the CDR3 is TGCAGTGCTAGCGGACAGGGGATTGTGGGCAATCAGCCCCAGCATTTT. Protein: CSASGQGIVGNQPQHF.

J is TRBJ2-4 and V is TRBV11-2; no definite D call. This CDR3 has 12 residues. CDR1 and CDR2 from the germline V gene are SGHAT and FQNNGV. V lost 5 bases, J lost 10 bases, and 12 bases lay in between. The CDR3 coding sequence is TGTGCCAGCAGCGGGATCCCCAGGATTCAGTACTTC. Translated, it gives CASSGIPRIQYF.

This clonotype was recorded many times. V gene TRBV18 combines with J gene TRBJ2-1; TRBD1 matches at 8 bases. This CDR3 is built from 17 residues. The J segment lost 6 bases and the V segment lost 6 bases, leaving 16 bases of the junction unmatched. CDR1 and CDR2 (germline): KGHSH, LQKENI. Here the CDR3 reads CASSSSSQGAVSNEQFF. The CDR3 nucleotides read TGTGCCAGCTCGTCCTCCAGTCAGGGGGCCGTTAGCAATGAGCAGTTCTTC.

This clonotype was seen a handful of times. V usage is TRBV5-6 and J usage is TRBJ1-1, with 10 positions matching TRBD1. Germline V gene data show CDR1 as SGHDT and CDR2 as YYEEEE. The junction had 7 bases not matched to a gene; V was cut back by 4 bases and J by 1 base. CDR3 size: 16 residues. This chain's CDR3 is CASSAMRDRGNTEAFF. As DNA, the CDR3 is TGTGCCAGCAGCGCCATGAGGGACAGGGGGAACACTGAAGCTTTCTTT.

This sequence joins TRBV20-1 and TRBJ2-7, with D possibly TRBD2 on 5 matching bases. CDR3 length: 11 amino acids. The V end was cut by 6 bases, the J end by 6 bases, with 12 bases between. The germline gives CDR1 DFQATT, CDR2 SNEGSKA (reference sequence). As DNA, the CDR3 is TGCAGTGCCGTGACGGGGTCCGAGCAGTACTTC. This codes for CSAVTGSEQYF.

In this sample, this clonotype turned up once. The chain combines TRBV3-1 with TRBJ1-6; maybe TRBD1 (6 bases). The CDR3 runs to 15 residues. The germline V and J ends were trimmed by 0 bases and 8 bases, with 11 bases remaining between them. Germline-derived CDR1 and CDR2 are LGHDT and YNNKEL (reference sequence). The CDR3 spells CASSQDIRGDSPLHF. CDR3 DNA sequence: TGTGCCAGCAGCCAAGATATCAGGGGAGATTCACCCCTCCACTTT.

This clonotype has just a few counts. The chain combines TRBV3-1 with TRBJ2-2; TRBD1 matches at 7 bases. V lost 3 bases, J lost 4 bases, and 8 bases stayed unmatched. The CDR3 has 16 amino acids. The germline V gene encodes CDR1 LGHDT and CDR2 YNNKEL (reference sequence). CDR3 loop: CASSHRPGQSTGELFF. The DNA of the CDR3 is TGTGCCAGCAGCCATCGACCGGGACAGAGCACCGGGGAGCTGTTTTTT.

This clonotype was seen more than once but under ten times. The chain is built from TRBV5-6 and TRBJ2-1, with D uncertain. The germline gives CDR1 SGHDT, CDR2 YYEEEE. The V gene lost 2 bases and the J gene lost 7 bases, with 10 bases spanning the gap. The CDR3 covers 13 residues. CDR3 in amino acids: CASSFGLINEQFF. The DNA for the CDR3 is TGTGCCAGCAGCTTTGGGTTAATAAATGAGCAGTTCTTC.

Worth noting for this clonotype: Possible read error: a much larger clone is one base away. The chain couples TRBV11-3 to TRBJ2-2, with D hard to call. Trimming took 1 base from V and 2 from J, leaving 11 bases between them. Germline V gene sequence: CDR1 SGHNT, CDR2 YENEEA. The CDR3 length is 16 residues. The CDR3 nucleotides are TGTGCCAGCAGCTTAGTTCCCGCAGGCAACACCGGGGAGCTGTTTTTT. Encoded protein: CASSLVPAGNTGELFF.

This clonotype has at least ten counts. The chain uses TRBV7-2 and TRBJ2-7; the match to TRBD1 covers 9 bases. Germline lookup yields CDR1 SGHTA and CDR2 FQGNSA. J lost 1 base, V lost 5 bases, and 9 bases had no gene match. The CDR3 consists of 16 residues. CDR3 coding DNA: TGTGCCAGCAGCCCCGGCCGGGACAGGGTGTCCTACGAGCAGTACTTC. As protein: CASSPGRDRVSYEQYF.

The rearrangement joins TRBV7-8 to TRBJ1-5; maybe TRBD1 (5 bases). The germline V gene encodes CDR1 SGHVS and CDR2 FQNEAQ. Deletions cut 0 bases from V and 3 bases from J, with 15 bases between. The CDR3 is 17 amino acids. The CDR3 region is CASSLAGSDSLNQPQHF. The DNA for the CDR3 is TGTGCCAGCAGCTTAGCGGGGAGCGACAGTCTCAATCAGCCCCAGCATTTT.

This clonotype was picked up one time. This chain connects TRBV24-1 to TRBJ2-7; D tentatively fits TRBD1 or TRBD2 (5 bases each). Trimming stripped 5 bases from V and 3 bases from J, with 22 bases between. CDR1 is KGHDR and CDR2 is SFDVKD in the germline V gene. The CDR3 sequence is 17 residues long. As DNA, the CDR3 is TGTGCCACCAGTGGCGGCACCGATTGGGGGTTCTTCTACGAGCAGTACTTC. Its protein product is CATSGGTDWGFFYEQYF.

About this clonotype itself: Sequence at one end of the junction differs from germline and may be a read error. This chain uses TRBV27 with TRBJ2-2; D is uncertain. This CDR3 is 14 amino acids long. Germline V gene sequence: CDR1 MNHEY, CDR2 SMNVEV (reference sequence). The CDR3 here is CASSLPSSTVELFF. The DNA of the CDR3 is TGTGCCAGCAGTTTGCCTAGTAGCACCGTGGAGCTGTTTTTT.

The genes are TRBV5-1 and TRBJ1-6; D is unresolved. Trimming removed 0 bases at V and 0 bases at J, with 13 bases between. Germline assignment: CDR1 SGHRS and CDR2 YFSETQ. The CDR3 runs 18 residues. CDR3 in amino acids: CASSLEPQRSSYNSPLHF. CDR3 nucleotides: TGCGCCAGCAGCTTGGAACCTCAGAGGAGCTCCTATAATTCACCCCTCCACTTT.

CDR3 sequence: CASSTRLTAYEQYF. The DNA of the CDR3 is TGTGCCAGCAGCACTCGGCTGACCGCGTACGAGCAGTACTTC. The V gene is TRBV12-3 or TRBV12-4, the J gene TRBJ2-7; D gene ambiguous. V lost 6 bases and J 4 bases, leaving 16 bases between the germline ends. The CDR3 covers 14 residues.